The sequence of this TCR beta chain was determined in a study of cytomegalovirus exposure and HLA in healthy donors (TCRdb year 2017). Regarding the research as a whole: An earlier analysis of some 620 of the donors reported approximately 260 Gb of sequence data and roughly 120 million unique TCR beta sequences obtained from some 200 million T cells. The aim of the study was to test whether cataloging public T cell receptors could identify signatures of past pathogen exposure. Donor age, sex, ethnicity and CMV serostatus were collected together with the repertoire data. An earlier analysis of several hundred of the donors applied high-throughput TCR beta sequencing to assess whether each TCR beta V gene segment acted as functional or pseudogenic. Typing coverage differed by locus: A, B, C, DRB1 and DQB1 were typed in about 620-640 donors, DQA1 in 500 to 550, DPA1 in 600 to 610, and DPB1 in 450 to 480. A later genetic analysis took genome-wide SNP genotypes for about three fifths of the roughly 670 donors and used that subset as a discovery cohort. Around 320 gigabases of sequencing data and tens of millions of unique TCR sequences were included in an early release covering around 650 HLA-typed donors. Every repertoire in the discovery cohort had been generated on one and the same sequencing platform. The study profiled the T cell repertoires of approximately 700 subjects by immunosequencing and related them to cytomegalovirus serostatus. To study patterns of TCR occurrence, a later analysis re-analyzed previously published TCR beta repertoires from 700 or so donors and added high-resolution HLA genotyping. HLA typing included class I and class II loci at four-digit resolution. Among around 400 genotyped donors of the cohort, an average of approximately 230,000 unique TCR beta nucleotide sequences were sequenced per donor, 15% to 20% of them non-productive. Rather than drawing on any new phenotypic data, the later analysis identified candidate immune exposures from TCR beta sequences and the way those sequences occurred across donors. Of the roughly 400 genotyped donors, approximately 83% fell in the genetic ancestry cluster associated with self-reported Caucasian donors. Because of strong linkage in the cohort, five DR-DQ haplotypes were treated as single units for association and clustering. To predict cytomegalovirus infection status, the study brought together high-throughput TCR immunosequencing, statistical association of individual TCRs with disease status, and machine learning. Along with the approximately 650-subject first cohort, a separate validation cohort of around 110 different subjects was used.

Libraries were constructed by the immunoSEQ multiplex PCR assay. For the multiplex PCR, a mixture combining 60 forward primers for TCR Vbeta segments and 13 reverse primers for TCR Jbeta segments was used. A multiplex PCR assay on genomic DNA amplified the CDR3 region of rearranged TCR beta genes. The amplified TCR beta libraries were sequenced on the Illumina HiSeq System as 87-base-pair reads. In the paper's pipeline: A later analysis tallied roughly 78 million unique TCR beta chains across the 640 or so repertoires, and approximately 11 million of those chains were shared by two or more donors. To remove PCR and sequencing errors, raw reads were error-corrected and collapsed into unique sequences using a nearest-neighbor algorithm that merged closely related sequences. CDR3 sequences were aligned to IMGT reference sequences to assign V, D and J gene segments. Each retained sequence needed at least a six-nucleotide match to both a V gene segment and a J gene segment. Rearrangements were called productive when the CDR3 lacked stop codons and stayed in frame with V and J; all others were non-productive. Following IMGT convention, CDR3 was defined as the stretch from the second conserved V-encoded cysteine to the conserved J-encoded phenylalanine. The earlier analysis of about 560 of the donors excluded any sequence lacking an unambiguous match to a single V gene segment. An earlier analysis of over 450 of the donors classified V segments as functional when productive rearrangements were above 56.7% and as segregating when the standard deviation between donors was above 5%. A statistical classification framework was developed to diagnose cytomegalovirus status using the catalog of TCR beta chain sequences. V and J gene assignment, in a later analysis, came from comparing TCR nucleotide sequences with IMGT/GENE-DB human TR gene sequences. In a later analysis, CDR3 sequences and most-parsimonious VDJ recombination scenarios were assigned using the TCRdist pipeline. In a later analysis, each TCR beta chain was defined by its CDR3 amino acid sequence together with its V-gene family, and reads lacking a unique V-gene family were excluded. A later analysis removed 450 to 600 highly shared, low-generation-probability nucleotide sequences to deal with suspected cross-contamination and a sequencing artifact. In a later analysis, a clonal expansion index for each public chain was calculated from normalized within-repertoire ranks of inferred template counts. In a later analysis, generation probabilities were computed using a VDJ recombination model fitted to out-of-frame rearrangements, and the results were checked against IGoR. In a later analysis, TCR-TCR, TCR-HLA and TCR-CMV co-occurrence was scored with hypergeometric tests, and a repertoire-size bias correction was applied to TCR pairs. To estimate false discovery rates, a later analysis permuted the HLA or CMV assignments 20 times. In a later analysis, co-occurring TCRs were grouped using DBSCAN, with TCRdist sequence similarity added in when clustering inside HLA-allele-positive subsets. Co-occurrence clustering excluded repertoires with fewer than 30,000 or more than 120,000 public chains, plus five with anomalous nucleotide sharing. This immuneACCESS table, as held by TCRdb, lists in-frame sequences with V and J called but not all clones. Of the missing ones, under half trace to an unresolved V gene in checked studies; the others have no known cause. D and trimming come from the DNA, and the V and J calls and clone size come from that table. The sample table lists about 110,000 clones, around four fifths of them with a count of one. The ten largest clones represent roughly 1.5% of the sample.

A note on this clone: The antigen this receptor binds is unknown. The record has no base qualities; no much larger clone is one base away.

Relative to germline, V is missing 1 base and J is missing 4 bases, with 8 bases of the junction outside any gene match. Looking up the germline V gene yields CDR1 MGHRA and CDR2 YSYEKL. The cysteine opens and the phenylalanine closes a CDR3 of 16 amino acids. Of the read, only the CDR3 DNA is kept; its 48 bases are in frame from base 1. Beyond this particular receptor, the publication reports: The study gave a list of some 150 TCR beta chains associated with cytomegalovirus. When HLA alleles, especially DR and DQ, strongly co-occurred, TCR associations were difficult to assign to individual alleles. Roughly uniform sequencing depth across donors was assumed in presence/absence analyses, although this assumption may not hold. An earlier analysis of around 540 of the donors showed that most TCR beta V segments appeared in productive rearrangements either about 87% or about 30% of the time, which broadly matched IMGT annotations. The classifier was reported to diagnose cytomegalovirus status with high specificity and sensitivity in both the original and validation cohorts. A later genetic analysis associated a missense DCLRE1C variant with V-gene and J-gene trimming of TCR beta chains, and an independent cohort replicated the association. Linkage disequilibrium might explain the correlated functional status among segregating V segments, but an unknown experimental factor could not be excluded. The earlier analysis of some 560 of the donors excluded fewer than 20 rarely observed V segments, including chromosome 9 orphons, because counts were too low. Immune exposure information for the cohort was limited to CMV serostatus. Most TCR sequences were seen in very few donors, while some public TCRs were found in many individuals. According to a later genetic analysis, donors in an Asian-associated ancestry cluster had fewer N-insertions in productive TCRs than the approximately 670-donor mean. At a false discovery rate of 0.05, a later analysis linked some 17,000 TCR beta sequences to specific HLA alleles. Some IMGT-functional V segments, including TRBV6-2 and TRBV6-3, could not be distinguished by the 87-base-pair reads and were therefore excluded. In a later analysis, HLA-associated TCR beta chains showed more clonal expansion and lower generation probabilities than non-associated chains that were equally common. A further reported finding was that TCR beta sequences accurately predicted the HLA-A and HLA-B alleles for most subjects in the first cohort. A later analysis found that TCR association rates varied across HLA loci, with DRB1 alleles showing the most associated TCRs and HLA-C alleles the fewest. Because HLA typing was unavailable for some donors at each locus, only the typed subset was used in association tests. A few of the identified cytomegalovirus-associated TCR beta chains were confirmed in vitro to be specific for cytomegalovirus antigens. In a later analysis, most CMV-associated TCR beta chains were found to appear HLA-restricted, with HLA associations seemingly driven largely by CMV exposure. This cohort had only TCR beta chains sequenced, and the lack of alpha or paired-chain data limited which features could be detected. In a later analysis, several top co-occurrence clusters were reported to appear linked to parvovirus B19, influenza, CMV and Epstein-Barr virus. The authors suggested that the approach could potentially be extended to other disease states and immunological phenotypes. A cluster of highly shared sequence variants was judged likely to represent a technical artifact of the sequencing pipeline.

In total, approximately 690 healthy bone marrow donors made up the cohort. All cohort members were sampled while nominally healthy, although unrecorded immune exposures were likely present. The donor was CMV seronegative and was included in the group of approximately 350 seronegative cohort members. A peripheral blood sample was provided by each donor, and peripheral blood mononuclear cells were used for TCR beta sequencing. The Qiagen DNeasy Blood Extraction Kit was used to extract genomic DNA from the blood cell samples. This chain joins TRBV4-1 to TRBJ2-7, and 9 junction bases match TRBD1. The receptor comes from a man in his fifties or sixties in good health and CMV-seronegative. Sequencing was done on a sample of PBMCs. This receptor has the CDR3 CASSQGRGTGNYEQYF. At the DNA level, the sequence is TGCGCCAGCAGCCAAGGTCGCGGGACAGGGAATTACGAGCAGTACTTC.